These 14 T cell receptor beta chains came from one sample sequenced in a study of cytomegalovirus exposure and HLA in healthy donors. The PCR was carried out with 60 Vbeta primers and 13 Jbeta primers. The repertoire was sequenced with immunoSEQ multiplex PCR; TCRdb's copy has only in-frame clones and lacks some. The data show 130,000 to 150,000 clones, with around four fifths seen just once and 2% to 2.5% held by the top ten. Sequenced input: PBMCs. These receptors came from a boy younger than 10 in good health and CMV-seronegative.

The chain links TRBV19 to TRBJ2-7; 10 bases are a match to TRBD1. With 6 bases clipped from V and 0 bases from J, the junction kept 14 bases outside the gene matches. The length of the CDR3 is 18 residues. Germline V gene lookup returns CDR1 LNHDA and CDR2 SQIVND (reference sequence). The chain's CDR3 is CASSLGQGVSSHSYEQYF. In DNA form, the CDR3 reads TGTGCCAGTAGCCTTGGACAGGGGGTTTCTAGCCACTCCTACGAGCAGTACTTC. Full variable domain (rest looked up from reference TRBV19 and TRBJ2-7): DGGITQSPKYLFRKEGQNVTLSCEQNLNHDAMYWYRQDPGQGLRLIYYSQIVNDFQKGDIAEGYSVSREKKESFPLTVTSAQKNPTAFYLCASSLGQGVSSHSYEQYFGPGTRLTVT.

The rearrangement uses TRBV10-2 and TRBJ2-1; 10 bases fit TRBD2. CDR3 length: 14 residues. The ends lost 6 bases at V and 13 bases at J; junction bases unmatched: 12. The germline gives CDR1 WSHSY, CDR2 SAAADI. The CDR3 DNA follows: TGCGCCAGCAGCGGGACTAGCGATCGGAAAATACAGTTCTTC. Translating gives CASSGTSDRKIQFF.

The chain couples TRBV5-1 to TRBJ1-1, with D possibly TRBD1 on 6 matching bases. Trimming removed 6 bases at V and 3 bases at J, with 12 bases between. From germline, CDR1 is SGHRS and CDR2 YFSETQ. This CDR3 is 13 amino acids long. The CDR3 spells CASTPPGDTEAFF. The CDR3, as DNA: TGCGCCAGCACCCCCCCAGGGGACACTGAAGCTTTCTTT.

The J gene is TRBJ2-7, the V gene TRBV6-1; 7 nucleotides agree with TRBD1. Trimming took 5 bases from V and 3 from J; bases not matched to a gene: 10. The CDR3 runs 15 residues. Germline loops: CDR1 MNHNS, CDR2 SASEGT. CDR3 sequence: CASSIGQEAGYEQYF. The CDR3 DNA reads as TGTGCCAGCAGTATAGGACAGGAGGCTGGCTACGAGCAGTACTTC.

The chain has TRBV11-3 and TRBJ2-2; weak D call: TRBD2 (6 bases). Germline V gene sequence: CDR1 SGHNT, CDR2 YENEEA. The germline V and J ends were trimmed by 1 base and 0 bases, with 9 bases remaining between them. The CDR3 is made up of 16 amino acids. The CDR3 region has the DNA TGTGCCAGCAGCTTAGGTGGGGGGACGAACACCGGGGAGCTGTTTTTT. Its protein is CASSLGGGTNTGELFF.

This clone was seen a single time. CDR3 loop: CASSEVAGGLADTQYF. In DNA form, the CDR3 reads TGTGCCAGCAGCGAGGTAGCGGGAGGTCTAGCAGATACGCAGTATTTT. This chain joins TRBV11-2 and TRBJ2-3; 10 bases line up with TRBD2. The CDR3 covers 16 residues. J gave up 4 bases and V 5 bases, and 9 bases lay outside the gene matches. The germline gives CDR1 SGHAT, CDR2 FQNNGV.

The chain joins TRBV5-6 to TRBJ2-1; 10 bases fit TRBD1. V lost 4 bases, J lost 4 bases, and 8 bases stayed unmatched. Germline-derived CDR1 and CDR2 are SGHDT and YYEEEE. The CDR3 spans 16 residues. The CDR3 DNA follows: TGTGCCAGCAGCGGTGGGACAGGGGTTTTGTACAATGAGCAGTTCTTC. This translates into CASSGGTGVLYNEQFF.

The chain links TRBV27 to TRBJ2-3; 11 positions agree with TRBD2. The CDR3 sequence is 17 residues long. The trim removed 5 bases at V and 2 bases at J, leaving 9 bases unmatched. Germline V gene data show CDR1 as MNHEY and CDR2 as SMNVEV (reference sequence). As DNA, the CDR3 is TGTGCCAGCAGTGGGGGACTAGCGGAGCCAAACACAGATACGCAGTATTTT. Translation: CASSGGLAEPNTDTQYF.

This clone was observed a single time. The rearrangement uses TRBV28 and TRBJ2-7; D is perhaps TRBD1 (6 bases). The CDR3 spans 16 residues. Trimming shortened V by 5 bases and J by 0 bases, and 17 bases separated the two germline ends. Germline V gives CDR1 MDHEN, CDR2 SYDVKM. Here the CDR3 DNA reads TGTGCCAGCAGTCCTCCTAGGGACACTTACTCCTACGAGCAGTACTTC. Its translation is CASSPPRDTYSYEQYF.

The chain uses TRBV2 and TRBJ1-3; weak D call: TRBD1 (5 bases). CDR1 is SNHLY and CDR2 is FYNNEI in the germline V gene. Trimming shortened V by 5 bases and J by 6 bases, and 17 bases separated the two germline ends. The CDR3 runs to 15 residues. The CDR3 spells CASSLDRLYSNTIYF. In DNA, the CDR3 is TGTGCCAGCAGTTTAGACAGACTTTATTCAAACACCATATATTTT.

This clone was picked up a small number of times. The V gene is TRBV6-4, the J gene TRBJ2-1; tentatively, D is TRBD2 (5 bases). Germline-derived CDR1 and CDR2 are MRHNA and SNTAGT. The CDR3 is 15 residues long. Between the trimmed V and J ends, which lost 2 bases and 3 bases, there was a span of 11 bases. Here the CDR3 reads CASSDGGGGYNEQFF. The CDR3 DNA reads TGTGCCAGCAGTGACGGCGGAGGCGGCTACAATGAGCAGTTCTTC.

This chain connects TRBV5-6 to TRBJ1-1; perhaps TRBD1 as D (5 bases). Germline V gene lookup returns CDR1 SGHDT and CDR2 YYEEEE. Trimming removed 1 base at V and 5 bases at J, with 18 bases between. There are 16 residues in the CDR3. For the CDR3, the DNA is TGTGCCAGCAGCTTGCATCCTCCGGGGGTGCGGACTGAAGCTTTCTTT. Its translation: CASSLHPPGVRTEAFF. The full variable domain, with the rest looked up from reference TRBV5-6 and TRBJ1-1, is DAGVTQSPTHLIKTRGQQVTLRCSPKSGHDTVSWYQQALGQGPQFIFQYYEEEERQRGNFPDRFSGHQFPNYSSELNVNALLLGDSALYLCASSLHPPGVRTEAFFGQGTRLTVV.

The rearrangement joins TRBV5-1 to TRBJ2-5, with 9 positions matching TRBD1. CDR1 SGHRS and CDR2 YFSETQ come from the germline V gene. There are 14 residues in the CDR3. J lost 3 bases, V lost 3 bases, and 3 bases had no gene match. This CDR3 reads CASSYRTGEETQYF. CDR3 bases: TGCGCCAGCAGCTACCGGACAGGGGAAGAGACCCAGTACTTC.

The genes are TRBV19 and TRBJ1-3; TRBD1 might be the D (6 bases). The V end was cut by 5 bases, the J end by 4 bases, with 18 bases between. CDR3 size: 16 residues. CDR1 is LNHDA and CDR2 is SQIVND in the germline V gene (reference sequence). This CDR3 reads CASSVKRGISGNTIYF. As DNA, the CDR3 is TGTGCCAGTAGTGTTAAAAGGGGGATATCCGGAAACACCATATATTTT.